This entry describes one T cell receptor (beta chain). What it binds is unknown. The data belong to a study of T cell responses to AZD1222 COVID-19 vaccine. General study results and limits: There were vaccine-associated CD4 TCRs across spike, dominant at 160-218 and 743-854. Increased Spike-specific TCR breadth and depth were observed after two AZD1222 doses. Samples come after the peak T cell response, not at day 14.

Data came from immunoSEQ multiplex PCR; TCRdb stores just in-frame clones and leaves some out. The profile shows some 120,000 clones, 86% of them singletons. CDR3 size: 11 residues. Germline CDR1 is MRHNA and CDR2 is SNTAGT. The germline V and J ends were trimmed by 7 bases and 7 bases, with 5 bases remaining between them. The rearrangement joins TRBV6-4 to TRBJ1-6; D is unclear. This receptor was obtained from an adult who received the AZD1222 COVID-19 vaccine. This material consisted of peripheral blood, taken 28 days after the second AZD1222 dose. The CDR3 sequence is CASNVNSPLHF. For the CDR3, the DNA is TGTGCCAGCAATGTAAATTCACCCCTCCACTTT.